These 24 T cell receptor beta chains share one sample of origin, sequenced in a study of T-cell memory formation after mild COVID-19. TCRdb itself ran the 5' RACE reads through MiXCR, one entry per CDR3 protein. The data hold 300,000 to 350,000 distinct CDR3 sequences, with approximately 20% observed a single time. Sample: PBMCs or a T cell subset sorted from them (not recorded which). The receptor set was obtained from a man younger than 35 who had mild COVID-19 (a few samples of this study predate the infection). Cell type and time point are not known.

The chain has TRBV7-9 and TRBJ2-3, with D tentatively TRBD1 (5 bases). Germline loops: CDR1 SEHNR, CDR2 FQNEAQ (reference sequence). CDR3 size: 15 residues. Trimming removed 8 bases at V and 2 bases at J, with 17 bases between. The CDR3 bases are TGTGCCAGCTTACCGCGACAGAGAAACACAGATACGCAGTATTTT. Translation gives CASLPRQRNTDTQYF.

This chain joins TRBV7-9 and TRBJ1-1, with D maybe TRBD1 (6 bases). Germline CDR1 is SEHNR and CDR2 is FQNEAQ (reference sequence). Between the trimmed V and J ends, which lost 0 bases and 6 bases, there was a span of 17 bases. The length of the CDR3 is 16 residues. Written as DNA, the CDR3 is TGTGCCAGCAGCTTAGCGCTTCGGGGGCTTAAACCTGAAGCTTTCTTT. This codes for CASSLALRGLKPEAFF.

This clonotype occurred a few times. The chain uses TRBV7-2 and TRBJ1-2, with a tentative D call TRBD1 (5 bases). V was pared by 5 bases and J by 1 base, with 17 bases between. The germline V gene has CDR1 SGHTA and CDR2 FQGNSA. The CDR3 has 16 amino acids. CDR3 coding DNA: TGTGCCAGCAGCCCGGATGGGGCCCTACATAACTATGGCTACACCTTC. This gives the protein CASSPDGALHNYGYTF.

The chain combines TRBV4-1 with TRBJ2-5; D assignment may be TRBD1 or TRBD2 (5 bases each). The length of the CDR3 is 15 residues. Germline assignment: CDR1 MGHRA and CDR2 YSYEKL. V was pared by 4 bases and J by 5 bases, with 17 bases between. This CDR3 is CASSLDPSEGETQYF. In nucleotides, the CDR3 is TGCGCCAGCAGCCTCGACCCCAGCGAGGGGGAGACCCAGTACTTC.

This clonotype was counted once. The CDR3 nucleotides read TGTGCCAGCTCCCAGGGGGAAGAGCAGTTCTTC. Residues: CASSQGEEQFF. The chain joins TRBV18 to TRBJ2-1; 7 nucleotides agree with TRBD1. The trim removed 6 bases at V and 10 bases at J, leaving 3 bases unmatched. This CDR3 spans 11 amino acids. The germline CDR1 and CDR2 sequences are KGHSH and LQKENI.

The V and J genes are TRBV6-2 or TRBV6-3 and TRBJ1-2; 8 bases align to TRBD1. Looked up from germline, CDR1 is MNHEY and CDR2 is SVGEGT. This CDR3 has 13 residues. V lost 11 bases and J lost 1; bases outside the gene matches: 6. CDR3 amino acids: CAPGGLGNYGYTF. CDR3 bases: TGTGCCCCAGGGGGCCTCGGTAACTATGGCTACACCTTC.

There are many counts of this clonotype. The chain links TRBV4-3 to TRBJ2-5, with 12 bases lining up with TRBD1. Germline assignment: CDR1 LGHNA and CDR2 YSLEER. The CDR3 loop spans 14 amino acids. J was trimmed by 7 bases and V by 3 bases; bases with no gene match: 3. In DNA form, the CDR3 reads TGCGCCAGCAGCCATTGGGGACAGGGGGCGACCCAGTACTTC. Encoded protein: CASSHWGQGATQYF.

In its sample, this clonotype was seen a few times. The chain is built from TRBV7-3 and TRBJ1-1; weak D call: TRBD1 (5 bases). Germline V gives CDR1 SGHTA, CDR2 FQGTGA. V gave up 2 bases and J gave up 8 bases, with 18 bases separating them. The CDR3 is 15 amino acids. CDR3 region: CASSLHPGGMSEAFF. In DNA form, the CDR3 reads TGTGCCAGCAGCTTACATCCGGGGGGAATGTCGGAAGCTTTCTTT.

The chain recombines TRBV7-9 with TRBJ1-2, with D unresolved. CDR3 length equals 15 residues. Trimming left V 3 bases short and J 8 bases short, with 19 bases between. CDR1 is SEHNR and CDR2 is FQNEAQ in the germline V gene (reference sequence). This CDR3 is CASSLGRNKGGGYTF. CDR3 coding DNA: TGTGCCAGCAGCTTGGGAAGGAATAAAGGAGGAGGCTACACCTTC.

This clonotype was counted ten times or more. The CDR3 spells CASSLGTTYEQYV. Written as DNA, the CDR3 is TGTGCCAGCAGCTTAGGGACAACCTACGAGCAGTACGTC. V is TRBV7-2 and J is TRBJ2-7, with D possibly matching TRBD1 (5 bases). This CDR3 is built from 13 residues. In germline, CDR1 is SGHTA, CDR2 FQGNSA. Trimming took off 1 base at V and 2 bases at J, with 6 bases between the two ends.

This clonotype was counted a few times. The chain uses TRBV20-1 and TRBJ2-5, with TRBD1 matching over 8 bases. J gave up 4 bases and V 5 bases, and 6 bases lay outside the gene matches. Germline-derived CDR1 and CDR2 are DFQATT and SNEGSKA (reference sequence). The CDR3 runs to 13 residues. CDR3 in amino acids: CSAQTDRGETQYF. In nucleotides, the CDR3 is TGCAGTGCTCAGACCGACAGGGGAGAGACCCAGTACTTC.

Written as DNA, the CDR3 is TGTGCCAGCAGCTCTACCCGGCCAACCCAGTACTTC. It yields the protein CASSSTRPTQYF. The chain links TRBV7-9 to TRBJ2-5; D not certain. This CDR3 has 12 residues. V was shortened by 4 bases and J by 8 bases, with 11 bases between the two germline ends. Germline V gives CDR1 SEHNR, CDR2 FQNEAQ (reference sequence).

This chain uses TRBV7-3 with TRBJ1-5; no firm D call. The ends were cut back, 5 bases at V and 4 bases at J, with 9 bases in the middle. The germline gives CDR1 SGHTA, CDR2 FQGTGA. The CDR3 totals 13 residues. In DNA form, the CDR3 reads TGTGCCAGCAGCGCCGCCCCTAATCAGCCCCAGCATTTT. Protein: CASSAAPNQPQHF.

This clonotype was found a few times. The gene calls are TRBV7-6 and TRBJ2-1, with 12 bases lining up with TRBD2. The CDR3 has 17 amino acids. V gave up 2 bases and J gave up 9 bases; unmatched junction bases: 11. CDR1 and CDR2 from the germline V gene are SGHVS and FNYEAQ. The CDR3 region is CASSLLPASGGAREQFF. The DNA of the CDR3 is TGTGCCAGCAGCTTACTCCCGGCTAGCGGGGGGGCCCGTGAGCAGTTCTTC.

This sequence joins TRBV12-3 or TRBV12-4 and TRBJ1-5; TRBD1 matches at 9 bases. CDR3 length: 13 amino acids. V was pared by 5 bases and J by 5 bases, with 1 base of the junction left unmatched. CDR3 in DNA: TGTGCCAGCAGTGGACAGGGGCATCAGCCCCAGCATTTT. It specifies CASSGQGHQPQHF.

This clonotype came up many times. The chain uses TRBV9 and TRBJ2-2; maybe TRBD2 (5 bases). This CDR3 is built from 14 residues. Germline V CDR1 and CDR2: SGDLS, YYNGEE. The V end lost 0 bases, the J end lost 7 bases, and 10 bases lay between the germline ends. The CDR3 DNA is TGTGCCAGCAGCGTAGCTTACCGGGGCGGGGAGCTGTTTTTT. Translated, it gives CASSVAYRGGELFF.

The chain is built from TRBV5-1 and TRBJ2-2; no clear D gene. This CDR3 is 17 amino acids long. Trimming cost V 0 bases and J 4 bases, with 16 bases left between them. Germline CDR1 is SGHRS and CDR2 is YFSETQ. The CDR3 region has the DNA TGCGCCAGCAGCTTGGGGGTAGGGAATCGTGCCACCGGGGAGCTGTTTTTT. This codes for CASSLGVGNRATGELFF.

This clonotype was detected once. The chain combines TRBV29-1 with TRBJ2-1; the D call may be TRBD1 or TRBD2 (5 bases each). Germline CDR1 is SQVTM and CDR2 is ANQGSEA. The CDR3 has 14 residues. The V end was cut by 0 bases, the J end by 9 bases, with 15 bases between. CDR3 loop: CSVEDLRGWGEQFF. In DNA form, the CDR3 reads TGCAGCGTTGAAGATCTGAGGGGCTGGGGTGAGCAGTTCTTC.

V and J are TRBV5-1 and TRBJ2-3; no clear D. The CDR3 is made up of 14 amino acids. Trimming cost V 2 bases and J 5 bases, with 12 bases left between them. Germline CDR1 and CDR2: SGHRS and YFSETQ. The CDR3 here is CASSLFPEIDTQYF. The DNA of the CDR3 is TGCGCCAGCAGCTTATTCCCCGAGATAGATACGCAGTATTTT.

The chain combines TRBV27 with TRBJ2-3; TRBD1 is a possible D gene (5 bases). This CDR3 contains 14 residues. Trimming took off 8 bases at V and 4 bases at J, with 16 bases between the two ends. Looked up from germline, CDR1 is MNHEY and CDR2 is SMNVEV (reference sequence). The CDR3: CASRTSDWADTQYF. The CDR3 DNA reads as TGTGCCAGCCGGACATCCGACTGGGCAGATACGCAGTATTTT.

This clonotype was observed a handful of times. The chain carries TRBV14 and TRBJ2-5, with D hard to call. Trimming pared 5 bases from V and 5 bases from J, leaving 18 bases between. Per the germline V gene, CDR1 is SGHDN and CDR2 is FVKESK. The CDR3 spans 15 residues. CDR3 amino acids: CASSLIGVGVETQYF. The CDR3 DNA is TGTGCCAGCAGCTTAATCGGAGTTGGGGTGGAGACCCAGTACTTC. The full variable domain, with the rest looked up from reference TRBV14 and TRBJ2-5, is EAGVTQFPSHSVIEKGQTVTLRCDPISGHDNLYWYRRVMGKEIKFLLHFVKESKQDESGMPNNRFLAERTGGTYSTLKVQPAELEDSGVYFCASSLIGVGVETQYFGPGTRLLVL.

The chain combines TRBV3-1 with TRBJ2-4; 8 nucleotides match TRBD1. V shed 6 bases, J shed 5 bases, and the junction held 6 bases outside the gene matches. In germline, CDR1 is LGHDT, CDR2 YNNKEL (reference sequence). The CDR3 extends over 14 amino acids. The CDR3 spells CASSRTGGENIQYF. CDR3 nucleotide sequence: TGTGCCAGCAGTCGAACAGGGGGAGAAAACATTCAGTACTTC.

The chain combines TRBV7-2 with TRBJ1-2; D not certain. Germline values: CDR1 SGHTA, CDR2 FQGNSA. This CDR3 is built from 12 residues. Trimming took off 1 base at V and 8 bases at J, with 8 bases between the two ends. This CDR3 is CASSLGLPGYTF. The CDR3 bases are TGTGCCAGCAGCTTAGGGCTGCCGGGCTACACCTTC.

This chain joins TRBV5-1 and TRBJ1-2; D gene uncertain. The CDR3 is 16 amino acids. Germline V gene data show CDR1 as SGHRS and CDR2 as YFSETQ. V lost 4 bases, J lost 4 bases, and 20 bases lay in between. CDR3 protein: CASSLRRGSRIYGYTF. In nucleotides, the CDR3 is TGCGCCAGCAGCCTACGGCGAGGGAGCCGAATCTATGGCTACACCTTC.